One sample yielded the 20 T cell receptor beta chains listed below, sequenced in a study of OX40 agonist ivuxolimab in advanced cancers. Produced via immunoSEQ multiplex PCR; TCRdb's table is partial and in-frame only. This table has 65,000 to 80,000 clones, 92% appearing once. Sequenced here: CD4+ or CD8+ T cells sorted from blood, sampled in a trial of the OX40 agonist ivuxolimab. The receptors here all came from an adult with an advanced solid tumor such as melanoma, head and neck, liver or kidney cancer.

The J gene is TRBJ1-2, the V gene TRBV7-9; no definite D call. The ends were cut back, 4 bases at V and 0 bases at J, with 9 bases in the middle. The CDR3 contains 14 residues. Germline V gene sequence: CDR1 SEHNR, CDR2 FQNEAQ (reference sequence). CDR3 residues: CASSWITPNYGYTF. DNA of the CDR3: TGTGCCAGCAGCTGGATAACTCCTAACTATGGCTACACCTTC.

The chain combines TRBV7-9 with TRBJ2-7, with 9 bases aligning to TRBD1. CDR3 length: 15 residues. Germline V gene data show CDR1 as SEHNR and CDR2 as FQNEAQ (reference sequence). Unmatched junction bases numbered 4, after V lost 4 bases and J lost 0 bases. CDR3 sequence reads: CASSSRDRVSYEQYF. The DNA for the CDR3 is TGTGCCAGCAGCTCACGGGACAGGGTCTCCTACGAGCAGTACTTC. The whole variable domain, filled in from reference TRBV7-9 and TRBJ2-7, reads DTGVSQNPRHKITKRGQNVTFRCDPISEHNRLYWYRQTLGQGPEFLTYFQNEAQLEKSRLLSDRFSAERPKGSFSTLEIQRTEQGDSAMYLCASSSRDRVSYEQYFGPGTRLTVT.

This chain links TRBV21-1 with TRBJ1-2; no DNA check was done on the table's D call, TRBD1. TRBV21-1 constitutes a pseudogene. The CDR3 covers 14 residues. The CDR3 DNA is TGTGCCAGCAGCAAAGTGGCAGGGTGCTATGGCTACACCTTC. Its protein product is CASSKVAGCYGYTF.

The rearrangement uses TRBV5-1 and TRBJ2-7, with 10 bases identical to TRBD2. The CDR3 covers 17 residues. V lost 2 bases, J lost 0 bases, and 8 bases stayed unmatched. CDR1 SGHRS and CDR2 YFSETQ come from the germline V gene. CDR3 DNA sequence: TGCGCCAGCAGCTTCGCTAGCGGGGGTCTGAGCTCCTACGAGCAGTACTTC. This translates into CASSFASGGLSSYEQYF.

The genes are TRBV27 and TRBJ1-3, with D possibly TRBD1 on 6 matching bases. V lost 8 bases to trimming and J lost 0 bases, with 20 bases between them. CDR1 is MNHEY and CDR2 is SMNVEV in the germline V gene (reference sequence). This CDR3 spans 17 amino acids. CDR3 loop: CASESYPTTGSGNTIYF. Written as DNA, the CDR3 is TGTGCCAGCGAATCTTACCCTACGACAGGCTCTGGAAACACCATATATTTT.

The CDR3 spells CASRHGLAGGSTYEQYF. The CDR3 DNA is TGTGCCAGTAGGCATGGACTAGCGGGGGGCTCGACCTACGAGCAGTACTTC. This chain uses TRBV19 with TRBJ2-7, with 14 bases lining up with TRBD2. V shed 6 bases and J 2 bases; nucleotides not matched to a gene: 9. Germline CDR1 is LNHDA and CDR2 is SQIVND (reference sequence). The CDR3 has 17 residues.

The rearrangement links TRBV5-6 to TRBJ2-7, with TRBD2 matching 12 bases. CDR1 SGHDT and CDR2 YYEEEE come from the germline V gene. The CDR3 loop spans 13 amino acids. V shed 5 bases and J 4 bases; nucleotides not matched to a gene: 1. The CDR3 bases are TGTGCCAGCAGTACTAGCGGGGGGTACGAGCAGTACTTC. Its translation is CASSTSGGYEQYF.

This clone was recorded once. The rearrangement joins TRBV10-1 to TRBJ2-3, with D possibly TRBD2 on 5 matching bases. Per germline, CDR1 WNHNN and CDR2 SYGVQD (reference sequence). The V end lost 3 bases, the J end lost 0 bases, and 10 bases lay between the germline ends. The CDR3 runs to 15 residues. The CDR3 here is CASSDAGGSTDTQYF. As DNA, the CDR3 is TGCGCCAGCAGTGATGCGGGTGGGAGCACAGATACGCAGTATTTT.

This chain connects TRBV5-1 to TRBJ1-2, with 8 bases identical to TRBD1. J lost 3 bases, V lost 3 bases, and 16 bases had no gene match. Germline CDR1 is SGHRS and CDR2 is YFSETQ. The CDR3 is made up of 18 amino acids. The CDR3 DNA follows: TGCGCCAGCAGCTATGTACAGGGGGTTGGTCGTAGCGACTATGGCTACACCTTC. Protein product: CASSYVQGVGRSDYGYTF.

Only one count was recorded for this clone. The rearrangement uses TRBV6-1 and TRBJ1-4; D ambiguous. V lost 2 bases and J 8 bases, leaving 15 bases between the germline ends. The CDR3 extends over 15 amino acids. Looked up from germline, CDR1 is MNHNS and CDR2 is SASEGT. The CDR3 coding sequence is TGTGCCAGCAGTGAAAGCGAGGGTTCTTTGGAAAAACTGTTTTTT. Translation: CASSESEGSLEKLFF.

The chain employs TRBV7-6 and TRBJ1-6; D remains unclear. The length of the CDR3 is 15 residues. V was cut by 5 bases and J by 15 bases, with 23 bases left in between. Germline V CDR1 and CDR2: SGHVS, FNYEAQ. The CDR3 nucleotides are TGTGCCAGCAGCCCGGCACCGCGAGGGTGGTCAGGCCTCCACTTT. This codes for CASSPAPRGWSGLHF.

CDR3 protein: CASGDRVKAFF. The CDR3, as DNA: TGCGCCAGCGGGGACAGGGTAAAAGCTTTCTTT. The chain employs TRBV10-2 and TRBJ1-1; TRBD1 matches 9 bases. The CDR3 sequence is 11 residues long. The junction had 4 bases not matched to a gene; V was cut back by 8 bases and J by 9 bases. Germline values: CDR1 WSHSY, CDR2 SAAADI.

The V gene is TRBV7-9, the J gene TRBJ2-3, with D possibly matching TRBD1 (6 bases). CDR3 size: 14 residues. CDR1 is SEHNR, CDR2 FQNEAQ, per germline (reference sequence). Between the trimmed V and J ends, which lost 1 base and 2 bases, there was a span of 7 bases. The CDR3 coding sequence is TGTGCCAGCAGCTTAGGGACAGCCACAGATACGCAGTATTTT. This codes for CASSLGTATDTQYF.

The rearrangement uses TRBV5-1 and TRBJ2-5, with TRBD1 identical over 10 bases. V was clipped by 6 bases and J by 2 bases; unmatched bases: 10. Looked up from germline, CDR1 is SGHRS and CDR2 is YFSETQ. CDR3 size: 16 residues. The CDR3 loop reads CASTLVGTGAQETQYF. The CDR3 DNA follows: TGCGCCAGCACTCTGGTGGGGACAGGGGCACAAGAGACCCAGTACTTC.

This rearrangement joins TRBV5-1 to TRBJ1-1, with 8 bases matching TRBD1. The CDR3 has 15 amino acids. Losses at the gene ends were 4 bases for V and 5 bases for J; bases not matched to a gene: 10. Germline assignment: CDR1 SGHRS and CDR2 YFSETQ. The CDR3 bases are TGCGCCAGCAGCCACACAGGGGGAGCGGGGACTGAAGCTTTCTTT. This gives the protein CASSHTGGAGTEAFF.

CDR3 DNA sequence: TGTGCCAGCAGCTTACGGCAAACCTACGAGCAGTACTTC. Its protein product is CASSLRQTYEQYF. This chain uses TRBV5-6 with TRBJ2-7; no reliable D call. The CDR3 length is 13 residues. Germline V gene sequence: CDR1 SGHDT, CDR2 YYEEEE. Trimming took 2 bases from V and 2 from J, leaving 8 bases between them.

The V gene is TRBV5-1, the J gene TRBJ1-1; D unresolved. V lost 3 bases, J lost 0 bases, and 15 bases lay in between. The CDR3 loop spans 16 amino acids. Germline-derived CDR1 and CDR2 are SGHRS and YFSETQ. In DNA, the CDR3 is TGCGCCAGCAGCTCGGGCGCGGGGTGGGTGAACACTGAAGCTTTCTTT. It encodes CASSSGAGWVNTEAFF.

This clone was detected once. This chain connects TRBV11-2 to TRBJ2-1, with D tentatively TRBD1 (5 bases). This CDR3 contains 15 residues. Germline values: CDR1 SGHAT, CDR2 FQNNGV. Trimming pared 0 bases from V and 2 bases from J, leaving 8 bases between. CDR3 sequence: CASSLERGTYNEQFF. For the CDR3, the DNA is TGTGCCAGCAGCTTAGAAAGGGGAACCTACAATGAGCAGTTCTTC.

This chain links TRBV2 with TRBJ1-2; 8 nucleotides line up with TRBD1. Unmatched junction bases numbered 16, after V lost 11 bases and J lost 8 bases. Germline-derived CDR1 and CDR2 are SNHLY and FYNNEI. This CDR3 is built from 14 residues. For the CDR3, the DNA is TGTGCCGGAGAGGGACAGGAGTCTTTGGGGGGCTACACCTTC. Amino acids: CAGEGQESLGGYTF. Full variable domain (rest looked up from reference TRBV2 and TRBJ1-2): EPEVTQTPSHQVTQMGQEVILRCVPISNHLYFYWYRQILGQKVEFLVSFYNNEISEKSEIFDDQFSVERPDGSNFTLKIRSTKLEDSAMYFCAGEGQESLGGYTFGSGTRLTVV.

The chain couples TRBV5-1 to TRBJ2-5; D is ambiguous. The CDR3 covers 12 residues. Per germline, CDR1 SGHRS and CDR2 YFSETQ. Trimming took 7 bases from V and 3 from J, leaving 10 bases between them. DNA for the CDR3: TGCGCCAGCGCCCGAGGAGAAGAGACCCAGTACTTC. It specifies CASARGEETQYF.